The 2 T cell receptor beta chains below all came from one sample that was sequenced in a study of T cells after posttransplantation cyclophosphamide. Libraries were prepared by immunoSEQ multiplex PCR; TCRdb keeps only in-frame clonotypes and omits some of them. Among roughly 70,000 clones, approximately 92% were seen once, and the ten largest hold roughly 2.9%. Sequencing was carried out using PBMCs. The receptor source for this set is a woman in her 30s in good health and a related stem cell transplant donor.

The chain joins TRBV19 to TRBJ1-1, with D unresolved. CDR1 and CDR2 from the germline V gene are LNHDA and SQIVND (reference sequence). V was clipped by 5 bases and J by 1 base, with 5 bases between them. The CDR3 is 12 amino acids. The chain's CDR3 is CASSYTNTEAFF. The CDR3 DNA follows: TGTGCCAGTAGTTACACGAACACTGAAGCTTTCTTT.

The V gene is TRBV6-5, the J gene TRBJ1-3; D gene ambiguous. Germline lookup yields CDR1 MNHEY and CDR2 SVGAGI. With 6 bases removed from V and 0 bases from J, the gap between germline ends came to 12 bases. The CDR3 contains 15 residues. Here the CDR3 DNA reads TGTGCCAGCAGACGGGCAGGACTCTCTGGAAACACCATATATTTT. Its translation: CASRRAGLSGNTIYF.